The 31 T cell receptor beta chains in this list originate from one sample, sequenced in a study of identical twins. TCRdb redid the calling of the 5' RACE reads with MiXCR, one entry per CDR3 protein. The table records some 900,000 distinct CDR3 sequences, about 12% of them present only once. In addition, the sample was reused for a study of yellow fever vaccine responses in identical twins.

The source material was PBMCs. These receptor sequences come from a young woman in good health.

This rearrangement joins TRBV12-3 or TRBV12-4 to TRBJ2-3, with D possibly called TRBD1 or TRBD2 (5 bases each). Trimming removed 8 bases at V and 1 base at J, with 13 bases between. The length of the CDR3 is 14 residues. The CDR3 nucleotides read TGTGCCAGCGGCCGGGACGGGGGCACAGATACGCAGTATTTT. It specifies CASGRDGGTDTQYF.

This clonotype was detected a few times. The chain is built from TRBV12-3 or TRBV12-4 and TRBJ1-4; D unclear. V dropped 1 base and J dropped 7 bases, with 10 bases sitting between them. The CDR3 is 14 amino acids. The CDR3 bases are TGTGCCAGCAGTTTAGGGCAGCCTTCTGAAAAACTGTTTTTT. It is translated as CASSLGQPSEKLFF.

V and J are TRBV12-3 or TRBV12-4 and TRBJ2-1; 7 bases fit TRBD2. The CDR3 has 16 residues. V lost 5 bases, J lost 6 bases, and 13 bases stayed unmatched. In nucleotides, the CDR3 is TGTGCCAGCAGTACCAATGGGGCGGGGGTTGGCAATGAGCAGTTCTTC. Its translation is CASSTNGAGVGNEQFF.

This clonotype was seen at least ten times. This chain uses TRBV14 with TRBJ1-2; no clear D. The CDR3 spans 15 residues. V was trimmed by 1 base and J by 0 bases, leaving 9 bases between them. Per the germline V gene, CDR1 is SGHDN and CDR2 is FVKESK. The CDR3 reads CASSQAMGSNYGYTF. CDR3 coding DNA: TGTGCCAGCAGCCAAGCGATGGGATCTAACTATGGCTACACCTTC.

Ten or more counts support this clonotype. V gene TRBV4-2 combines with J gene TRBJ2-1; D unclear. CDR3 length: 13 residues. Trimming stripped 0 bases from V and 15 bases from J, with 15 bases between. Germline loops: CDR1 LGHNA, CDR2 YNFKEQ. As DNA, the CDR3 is TGTGCCAGCAGCCAAGATGTGGGTACAGACGCGTTCTTC. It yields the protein CASSQDVGTDAFF.

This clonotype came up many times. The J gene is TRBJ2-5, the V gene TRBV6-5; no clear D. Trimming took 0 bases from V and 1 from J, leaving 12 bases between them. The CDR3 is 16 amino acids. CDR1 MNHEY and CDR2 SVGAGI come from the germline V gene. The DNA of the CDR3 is TGTGCCAGCAGTTACTCGAAGTGGAACCCCCAAGAGACCCAGTACTTC. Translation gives CASSYSKWNPQETQYF.

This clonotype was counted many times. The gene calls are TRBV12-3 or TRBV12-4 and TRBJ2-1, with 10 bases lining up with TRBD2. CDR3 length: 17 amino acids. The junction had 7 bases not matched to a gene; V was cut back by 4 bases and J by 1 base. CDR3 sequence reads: CASSSLAGALSYNEQFF. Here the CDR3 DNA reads TGTGCCAGCAGTTCGCTAGCGGGGGCCCTATCCTACAATGAGCAGTTCTTC.

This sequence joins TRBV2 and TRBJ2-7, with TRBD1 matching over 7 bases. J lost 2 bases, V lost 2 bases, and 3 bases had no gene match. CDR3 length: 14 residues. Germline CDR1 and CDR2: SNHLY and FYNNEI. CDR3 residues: CASSERQGTYEQYV. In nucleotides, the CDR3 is TGTGCCAGCAGTGAAAGACAGGGCACCTACGAGCAGTACGTC.

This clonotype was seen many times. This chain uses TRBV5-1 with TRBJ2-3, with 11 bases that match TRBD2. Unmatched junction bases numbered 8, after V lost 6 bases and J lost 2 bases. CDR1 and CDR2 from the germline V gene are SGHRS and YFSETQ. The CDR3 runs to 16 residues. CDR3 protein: CASTNGLAGLTDTQYF. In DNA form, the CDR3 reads TGCGCCAGCACAAATGGACTAGCGGGCCTCACAGATACGCAGTATTTT.

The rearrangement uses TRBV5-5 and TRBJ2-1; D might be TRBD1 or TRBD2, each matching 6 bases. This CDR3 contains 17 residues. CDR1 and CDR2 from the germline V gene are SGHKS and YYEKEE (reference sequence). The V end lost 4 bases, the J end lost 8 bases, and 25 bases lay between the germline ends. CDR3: CASSLNWVADYRDEQFF. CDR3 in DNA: TGTGCCAGCAGCCTGAACTGGGTGGCGGACTACAGGGATGAGCAGTTCTTC. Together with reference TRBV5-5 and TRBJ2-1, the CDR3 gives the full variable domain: DAGVTQSPTHLIKTRGQQVTLRCSPISGHKSVSWYQQVLGQGPQFIFQYYEKEERGRGNFPDRFSARQFPNYSSELNVNALLLGDSALYLCASSLNWVADYRDEQFFGPGTRLTVL.

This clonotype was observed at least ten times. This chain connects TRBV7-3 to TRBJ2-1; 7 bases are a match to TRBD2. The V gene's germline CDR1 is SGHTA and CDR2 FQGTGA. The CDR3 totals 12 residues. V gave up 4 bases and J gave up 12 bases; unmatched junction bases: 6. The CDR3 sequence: CASSSLAGLQFF. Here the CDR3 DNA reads TGTGCCAGCAGCTCCTTAGCGGGCCTGCAGTTCTTC.

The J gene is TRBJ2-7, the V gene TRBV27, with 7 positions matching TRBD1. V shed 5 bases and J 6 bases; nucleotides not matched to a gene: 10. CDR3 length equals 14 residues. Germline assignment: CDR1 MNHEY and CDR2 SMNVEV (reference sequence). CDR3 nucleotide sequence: TGTGCCAGCAGTCACCACAGGGGTAGAAGCGAGCAGTACTTC. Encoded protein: CASSHHRGRSEQYF.

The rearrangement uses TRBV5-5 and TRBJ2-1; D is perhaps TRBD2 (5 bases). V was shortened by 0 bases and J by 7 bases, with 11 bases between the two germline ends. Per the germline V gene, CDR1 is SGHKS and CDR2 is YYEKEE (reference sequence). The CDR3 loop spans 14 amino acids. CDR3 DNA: TGTGCCAGCAGCTTGGAGGACGGCGGGAATGAGCAGTTCTTC. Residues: CASSLEDGGNEQFF.

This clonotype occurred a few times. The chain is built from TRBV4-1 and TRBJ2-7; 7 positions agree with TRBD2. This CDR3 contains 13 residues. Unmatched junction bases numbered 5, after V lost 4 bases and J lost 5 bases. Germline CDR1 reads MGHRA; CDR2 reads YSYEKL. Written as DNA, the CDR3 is TGCGCCAGCAGCCCCGGGACTATGAACGAGCAGTACTTC. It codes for CASSPGTMNEQYF.

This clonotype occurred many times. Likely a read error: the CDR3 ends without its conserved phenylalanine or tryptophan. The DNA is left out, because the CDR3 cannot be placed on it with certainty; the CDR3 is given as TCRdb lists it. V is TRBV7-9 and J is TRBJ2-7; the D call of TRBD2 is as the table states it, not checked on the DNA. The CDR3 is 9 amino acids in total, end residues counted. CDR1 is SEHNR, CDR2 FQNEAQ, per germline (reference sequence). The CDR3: CASSLEGGN.

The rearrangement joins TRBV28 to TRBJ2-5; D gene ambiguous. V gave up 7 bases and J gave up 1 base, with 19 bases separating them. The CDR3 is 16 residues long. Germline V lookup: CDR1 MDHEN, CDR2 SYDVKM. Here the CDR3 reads CASTLGLAEPQETQYF. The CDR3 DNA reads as TGTGCCAGCACCCTCGGCCTGGCAGAACCCCAAGAGACCCAGTACTTC.

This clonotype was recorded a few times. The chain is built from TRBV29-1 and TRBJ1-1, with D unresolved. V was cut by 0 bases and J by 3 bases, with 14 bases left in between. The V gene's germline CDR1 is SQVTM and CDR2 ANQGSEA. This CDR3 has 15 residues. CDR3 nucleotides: TGCAGCGTTGAAGATCTGGTAGGACCGGACACTGAAGCTTTCTTT. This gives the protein CSVEDLVGPDTEAFF.

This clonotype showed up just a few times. CDR3 in amino acids: CASSGSGVLIQETQYF. The CDR3 DNA sequence: TGTGCCAGCAGTGGATCCGGGGTGCTTATCCAAGAGACCCAGTACTTC. The chain has TRBV27 and TRBJ2-5; the D gene is possibly TRBD2 (5 bases). The length of the CDR3 is 16 residues. V lost 5 bases, J lost 1 base, and 17 bases lay in between. Germline CDR1 MNHEY, CDR2 SMNVEV (reference sequence).

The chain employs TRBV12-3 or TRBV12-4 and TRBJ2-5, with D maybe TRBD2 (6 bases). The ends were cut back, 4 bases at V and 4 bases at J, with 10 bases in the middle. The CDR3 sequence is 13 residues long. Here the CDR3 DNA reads TGTGCCAGCAGTTCGGAGGGTGGAGAGACCCAGTACTTC. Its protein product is CASSSEGGETQYF.

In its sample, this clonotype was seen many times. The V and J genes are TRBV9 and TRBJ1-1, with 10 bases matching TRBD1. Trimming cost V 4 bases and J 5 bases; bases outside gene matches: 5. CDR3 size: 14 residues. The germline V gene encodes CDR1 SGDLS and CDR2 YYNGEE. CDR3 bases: TGTGCCAGCAGCTCCGGGACAGGGGAAACTGAAGCTTTCTTT. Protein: CASSSGTGETEAFF.

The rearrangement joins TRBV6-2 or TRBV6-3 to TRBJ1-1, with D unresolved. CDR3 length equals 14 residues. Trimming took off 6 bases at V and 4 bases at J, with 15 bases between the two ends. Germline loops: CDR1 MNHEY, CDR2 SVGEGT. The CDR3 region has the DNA TGTGCCAGCAGGCGCCTCATGGAGGGCACTGAAGCTTTCTTT. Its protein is CASRRLMEGTEAFF.

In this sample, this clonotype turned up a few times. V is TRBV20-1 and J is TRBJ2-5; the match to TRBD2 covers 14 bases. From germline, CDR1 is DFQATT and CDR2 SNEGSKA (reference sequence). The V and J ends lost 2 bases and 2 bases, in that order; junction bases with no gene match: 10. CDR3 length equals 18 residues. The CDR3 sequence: CSARNPGLAGERQETQYF. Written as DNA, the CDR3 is TGCAGTGCTAGAAACCCGGGACTAGCGGGGGAAAGACAAGAGACCCAGTACTTC.

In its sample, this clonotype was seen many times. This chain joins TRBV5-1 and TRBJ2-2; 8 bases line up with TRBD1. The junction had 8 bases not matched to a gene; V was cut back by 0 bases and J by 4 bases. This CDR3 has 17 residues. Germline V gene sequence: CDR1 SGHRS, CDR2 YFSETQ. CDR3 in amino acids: CASSLGLTGDITGELFF. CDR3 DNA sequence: TGCGCCAGCAGCTTGGGGCTGACAGGGGATATCACCGGGGAGCTGTTTTTT.

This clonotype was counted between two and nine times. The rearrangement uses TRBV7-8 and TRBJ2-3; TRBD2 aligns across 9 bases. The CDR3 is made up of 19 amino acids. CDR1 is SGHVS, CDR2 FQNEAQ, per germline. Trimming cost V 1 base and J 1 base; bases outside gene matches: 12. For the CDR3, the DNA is TGTGCCAGCAGCTTAGACCTCAGAGAGGTAGCGGGAGGCACAGATACGCAGTATTTT. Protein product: CASSLDLREVAGGTDTQYF.

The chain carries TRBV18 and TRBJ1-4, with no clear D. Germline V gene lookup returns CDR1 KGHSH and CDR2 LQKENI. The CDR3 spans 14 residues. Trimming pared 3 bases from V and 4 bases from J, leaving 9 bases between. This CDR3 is CASSPSWLNEKLFF. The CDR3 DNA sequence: TGTGCCAGCTCACCTTCCTGGCTTAATGAAAAACTGTTTTTT.

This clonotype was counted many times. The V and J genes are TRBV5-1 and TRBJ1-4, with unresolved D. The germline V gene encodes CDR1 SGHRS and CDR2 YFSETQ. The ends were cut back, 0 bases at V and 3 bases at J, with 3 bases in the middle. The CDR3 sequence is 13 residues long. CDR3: CASSLVANEKLFF. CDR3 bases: TGCGCCAGCAGCTTGGTGGCTAATGAAAAACTGTTTTTT.

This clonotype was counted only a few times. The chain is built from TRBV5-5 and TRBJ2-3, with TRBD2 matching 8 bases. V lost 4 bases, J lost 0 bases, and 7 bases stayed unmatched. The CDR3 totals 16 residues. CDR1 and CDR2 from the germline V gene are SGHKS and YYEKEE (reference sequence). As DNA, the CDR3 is TGTGCCAGCAGCCCGGGACTAGAACGGAGCACAGATACGCAGTATTTT. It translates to CASSPGLERSTDTQYF.

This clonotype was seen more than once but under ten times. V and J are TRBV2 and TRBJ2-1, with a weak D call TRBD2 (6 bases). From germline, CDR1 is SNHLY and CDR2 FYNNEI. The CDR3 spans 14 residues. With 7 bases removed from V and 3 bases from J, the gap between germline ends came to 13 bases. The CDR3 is CASTSGTYYNEQFF. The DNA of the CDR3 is TGTGCCAGCACCTCCGGGACTTACTACAATGAGCAGTTCTTC.

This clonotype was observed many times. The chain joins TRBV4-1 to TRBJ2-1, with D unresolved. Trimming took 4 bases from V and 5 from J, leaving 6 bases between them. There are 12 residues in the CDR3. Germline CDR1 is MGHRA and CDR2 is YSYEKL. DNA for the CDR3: TGCGCCAGCAGCCCGAGCCACAATGAGCAGTTCTTC. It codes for CASSPSHNEQFF.

The DNA of the CDR3 is TGTGCCAGCAGTGTGACAGGGAGGAGCACTGAAGCTTTCTTT. This sequence encodes CASSVTGRSTEAFF. The chain has TRBV2 and TRBJ1-1; TRBD1 matches at 7 bases. Germline V gene sequence: CDR1 SNHLY, CDR2 FYNNEI. J lost 4 bases, V lost 4 bases, and 6 bases had no gene match. CDR3 size: 14 residues.

The CDR3 loop reads CASSPPGTVEAFF. CDR3 nucleotide sequence: TGTGCCAGCAGCCCCCCCGGGACAGTTGAAGCTTTCTTT. V usage is TRBV7-9 and J usage is TRBJ1-1, with 7 nucleotides matching TRBD1. Germline loops: CDR1 SEHNR, CDR2 FQNEAQ (reference sequence). The CDR3 runs 13 residues. V shed 5 bases, J shed 7 bases, and the junction held 7 bases outside the gene matches.